This T cell receptor (beta chain) was sequenced in a study of regulatory T cells in long-lasting Graves disease (dated by TCRdb to 2020 to 2023). Regarding the complete study: Patients with newly diagnosed Graves' disease had been on antithyroid drugs for under 3 months. Patients with persistent Graves' disease were compared with patients with newly diagnosed Graves' disease using TCR sequencing and RNA sequencing of peripheral blood. The study was conducted in China and was registered as a clinical trial. A total of about 33 samples underwent TCR sequencing, from about 13 patients with persistent Graves' disease and some 20 patients with newly diagnosed Graves' disease. What the research found in general, with its limitations: As a limitation, the authors acknowledged that the small sample size may reduce accuracy. Compared with newly diagnosed patients, patients with persistent Graves' disease had lower TCR Shannon entropy and fewer highly expanded clones, which suggests clonal expansion. Preferential use of TRBV28, TRBJ1-2 and TRBJ2-5 was observed in persistent disease, whereas TRBV20-1 and TRBJ2-1 were favored in newly diagnosed disease. A larger number of public clonotypes was shared among persistent patients (more than 2,500) than among newly diagnosed patients (roughly 970). Only the TCR beta chain was sequenced and analyzed. Peripheral blood alone was examined, since thyroid tissue, which constituted the primary lesion, could not be accessed.

CDR1 is given as SGHTA and CDR2 as FQGTGA, both from the germline V gene. The cysteine opens and the phenylalanine closes a CDR3 of 17 amino acids. Of the read, only the CDR3 DNA is kept; its 51 bases are in frame from base 1. V is cut back by 2 bases and J by 2 bases, with 6 bases in the junction unmatched. Per the publication, the time point label means: newly diagnosed GD, antithyroid drugs for less than 3 months. For both TCR sequencing and RNA sequencing, RNA was extracted from PBMCs in TRIzol. The diagnosis of Graves' disease followed American Thyroid Association guidelines. Patients were recruited from an endocrinology department in Xi'an, China. Each patient gave about 9.1 milliliters of peripheral blood, collected in an EDTA anticoagulant tube. Ficoll Paque Plus density gradient separation was used to isolate PBMCs, and no additional T cell sorting was done. An Agilent 2100 Bioanalyzer and agarose gel were used to check RNA quality, while a NanoDrop 2000 measured RNA concentration.

With respect to this clonotype: Its antigen remains unidentified. It has no much larger one-base neighbor in the sample; base qualities were not kept.

The library was produced with multiplex PCR. The data were produced on an Illumina HiSeq 4000. To build TCR beta libraries, CDR3 regions were amplified by Arm-PCR using iRepertoire HTBI primers. Gel purification was performed on PCR products prior to sequencing. Processing in the source paper ran as follows. Gene usage analysis of CDR3 amino acid clonotypes relied on the approximately 68 TRBV and more than twelve TRBJ segments identified across samples. Filtered high-quality paired reads were merged into contigs using COPE and FqMerger. BLAST was used to align contigs to the IMGT TRBV, TRBD and TRBJ reference genes, and CDR3 was defined following IMGT. Any clonotype with a frequency above 0.1% was classified as a highly expanded clone. Repertoire diversity was measured by Shannon entropy, and V-J evenness by the Gini coefficient. Clonotypes shared by more than one individual were considered public. TCRdb redid the processing of the public reads, applying fastp at Q25 and MiXCR, and retained in-frame beta chains. Entries that share a CDR3 protein sequence are merged under the most common genes and DNA. The V and J calls follow TCRdb's processing rather than the paper's. The sample table lists about 440,000 distinct CDR3 sequences, approximately 15% of them with a count of one. The ten largest account for over 15% of the sample.

These same records also appear under a second study, on T cells in Graves' hyperthyroidism and ophthalmopathy. The second study's paper adds: Stable Graves' hyperthyroidism was defined as the absence of progression to ophthalmopathy over 18 months of follow-up. Hyperthyroidism patients were newly diagnosed, with disease duration under 2 months, and aged 18 to 65 years. Patients with uncontrolled infections, other autoimmune diseases, pregnancy or lactation were excluded. Diagnoses were established on the basis of clinical symptoms, serum thyroxine and TRAb, thyroid ultrasound, and orbital computed tomography. A first-round RT-PCR of the TCR CDR3 used the HTBI primer set with the Qiagen OneStep RT-PCR kit. Most expanded thyroid clonotypes (frequency above 0.001) were also detected in blood, suggesting blood repertoires may reflect thyroid immune responses. In cross-validation, a model built on a 13 V-J signature told ophthalmopathy apart from stable hyperthyroidism with approximately 90% sensitivity and about 81% specificity, and in testing the same model reached 80%/75%. In validation, the model predicted progression to ophthalmopathy a median of around six months before onset, with approximately 68% sensitivity and roughly 79% specificity. TCR V-J signatures able to tell the groups apart were searched for in a discovery cohort of around 95 patients, of whom roughly 42 had Graves' ophthalmopathy and 57 had stable Graves' hyperthyroidism. Prospective prediction of ophthalmopathy was tested in an independent validation cohort consisting of 18 hyperthyroidism patients and more than 15 patients who later progressed to ophthalmopathy. The 100 or so discovery patients were randomly divided into training and test sets at a 7:3 ratio. In addition, the study compared T-cell repertoires in thyroid tissue and in blood from roughly 6 Graves' hyperthyroidism patients. After sampling, hyperthyroidism patients received methimazole starting at 30 mg daily, and ophthalmopathy patients received high-dose intravenous methylprednisolone. Libraries were constructed in a second round of multiplex PCR, after which size selection and purification were carried out. Libraries were sequenced paired-end with 100 bp reads on an Illumina HiSeq2000. SOAPnuke was used to process the raw data, with reads discarded if the reads contained adapters or uncalled bases, had a mean Phred below 15, or lacked an exact constant-primer or identifier match. COPE v1.2.5 was used to merge the high-quality paired reads, and each unique nucleotide sequence was defined as a clonotype. MiTCR v1.1 was used to align clonotypes to the IMGT TRBV, TRBD and TRBJ reference segments. Analysis was restricted to V-J combinations with a frequency above 0.0001, which covered 98% to 99.2% of repertoires. A TCS score was defined as the ratio between F50 (clonal expansion) and ExV (chaos), using BLOSUM62-based TCRdist between CDR3 peptides within each V-J. Welch's t-statistics and random forest reduced 500 to 550 V-J features to 10 to 15, which were used in a naive Bayes classifier (R e1071). Sample size was not statistically predetermined, and investigators were not blinded to group allocation. TCR Vbeta CDR3 sequencing of 140 or so peripheral blood samples (43 ophthalmopathy, under 80 hyperthyroidism and around 17 progressor patients) is reported in the paper.

Specimen: peripheral blood mononuclear cells (PBMCs), collected at new diagnosis, from a patient treated with antithyroid drugs. The sequence was obtained from a woman in her twenties or thirties with Graves disease. Donor details come from another sample of the same person, matched by shared clones. The V and J genes are TRBV7-3 and TRBJ2-6; 7 nucleotides in the junction match TRBD1. The DNA sequence is given as TGTGCCAGCAGCTTATCGGCAACAGGGGCTGGGGCCAACGTCCTGACTTTC. Protein translation: CASSLSATGAGANVLTF.